The clone carrying this T cell receptor beta chain was detected only a few times. Antigen: not known. In TCRdb, the 5' RACE reads were re-called with MiXCR into one record per CDR3 protein. This sample has around 960,000 distinct CDR3 sequences, with around an eighth found just once. J lost 3 bases, V lost 1 base, and 2 bases had no gene match. The CDR3 length is 14 residues. Looked up from germline, CDR1 is DFQATT and CDR2 is SNEGSKA (reference sequence). The sample originates from a study of identical twins. Study results and caveats: There were fewer insertions in abundant cord blood beta clonotypes, but memory repertoires showed no such pattern.

This same sample was also taken into another study, of yellow fever vaccine responses in identical twins.

Sequencing input: PBMCs. This receptor was taken from a woman between 18 and 29 years old in good health. J is TRBJ2-3 and V is TRBV20-1, with TRBD1 identical over 9 bases. Here the CDR3 DNA reads TGCAGTGCTAGAGGGACAGGGGTAACAGATACGCAGTATTTT. Amino acid sequence: CSARGTGVTDTQYF.